These T cell receptor beta chains were read from a single sample in a study of blood T cell repertoires in COVID-19. The table came from immunoSEQ multiplex PCR; TCRdb's copy has only in-frame clones and leaves some out. The profile shows roughly 120,000 clones, less than 90% of them singletons. Sequenced: peripheral blood. Every receptor here comes from an older man who had recovered from COVID-19. Both conserved end residues are part of each CDR3. The order of the fields is J gene, V gene, CDR3 protein.

j_gene: TRBJ2-7; v_gene: TRBV5-1; CDR3aa: CASSLEAGVYYEQYF
j_gene: TRBJ2-3; v_gene: TRBV7-2; CDR3aa: CASSIRHRTDTQYF
j_gene: TRBJ1-2; v_gene: TRBV5-1; CDR3aa: CASSLMGQGSGVYGYTF
j_gene: TRBJ2-1; v_gene: TRBV20-1; CDR3aa: CSASLSTSSYNEQFF
j_gene: TRBJ2-5; v_gene: TRBV28; CDR3aa: CASSFSLAGGETQYF
j_gene: TRBJ2-7; v_gene: TRBV7-9; CDR3aa: CASSPGQGRSYEQYF
j_gene: TRBJ2-7; v_gene: TRBV28; CDR3aa: CATGGGTYEQYF
j_gene: TRBJ1-6; v_gene: TRBV3-1/TRBV3-2; CDR3aa: CASSPRLWPVNNSPLHF
j_gene: TRBJ2-7; v_gene: TRBV19; CDR3aa: CASSRGHEQYF
j_gene: TRBJ1-1; v_gene: TRBV7-2; CDR3aa: CASSLVGSENTEAFF
j_gene: TRBJ2-1; v_gene: TRBV9; CDR3aa: CASSVGASGGYNEQFF
j_gene: TRBJ1-4; v_gene: TRBV9; CDR3aa: CASSGGTGAAEKLFF
j_gene: TRBJ2-7; v_gene: TRBV7-2; CDR3aa: CASSLAGGSGSSYEQYF
j_gene: TRBJ1-6; v_gene: TRBV27; CDR3aa: CASSPRTGGGKMAYNSPLHF
j_gene: TRBJ1-1; v_gene: TRBV23-1; CDR3aa: CASRTNRYTEAFF
j_gene: TRBJ2-2; v_gene: TRBV4-3; CDR3aa: CASSPDSTGELFF
j_gene: TRBJ1-1; v_gene: TRBV7-3; CDR3aa: CASSLKRETEAFF
j_gene: TRBJ1-3; v_gene: TRBV9; CDR3aa: CASGRGIGNTIYF
j_gene: TRBJ2-1; v_gene: TRBV28; CDR3aa: CASSPIRSSYNEQFF
j_gene: TRBJ1-2; v_gene: TRBV6-5; CDR3aa: CASTSTGGQEGYTF
j_gene: TRBJ2-1; v_gene: TRBV29-1; CDR3aa: CSVEAGGHSYNEQFF
j_gene: TRBJ2-1; v_gene: TRBV11-3; CDR3aa: CASSPRTSGSEQFF
j_gene: TRBJ2-1; v_gene: TRBV5-4; CDR3aa: CASSPSDGIYNEQFF
j_gene: TRBJ2-2; v_gene: TRBV6-6; CDR3aa: CASSYSQGTNTGELFF
j_gene: TRBJ1-2; v_gene: TRBV7-2; CDR3aa: CASSLGQVYGYTF
j_gene: TRBJ2-3; v_gene: TRBV5-1; CDR3aa: CASSLDSGLAEDTQYF
j_gene: TRBJ2-3; v_gene: TRBV29-1; CDR3aa: CSAVEIASTDTQYF
j_gene: TRBJ2-7; v_gene: TRBV6-6; CDR3aa: CASIKLGREGIEQYF